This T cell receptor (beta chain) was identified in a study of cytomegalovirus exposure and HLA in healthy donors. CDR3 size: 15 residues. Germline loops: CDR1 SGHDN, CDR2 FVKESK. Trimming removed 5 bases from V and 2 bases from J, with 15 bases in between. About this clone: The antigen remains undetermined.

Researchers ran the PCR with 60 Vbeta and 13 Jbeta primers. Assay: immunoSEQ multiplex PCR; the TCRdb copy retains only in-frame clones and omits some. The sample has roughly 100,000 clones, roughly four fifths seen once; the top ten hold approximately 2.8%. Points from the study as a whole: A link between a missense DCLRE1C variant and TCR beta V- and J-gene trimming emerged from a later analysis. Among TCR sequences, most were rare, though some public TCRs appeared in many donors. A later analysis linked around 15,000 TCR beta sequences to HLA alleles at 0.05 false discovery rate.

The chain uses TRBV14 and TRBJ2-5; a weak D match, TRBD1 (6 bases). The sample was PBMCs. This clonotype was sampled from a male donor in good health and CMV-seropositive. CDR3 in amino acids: CASSRGWVSQETQYF. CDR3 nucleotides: TGTGCCAGCAGCAGGGGGTGGGTTTCTCAAGAGACCCAGTACTTC.